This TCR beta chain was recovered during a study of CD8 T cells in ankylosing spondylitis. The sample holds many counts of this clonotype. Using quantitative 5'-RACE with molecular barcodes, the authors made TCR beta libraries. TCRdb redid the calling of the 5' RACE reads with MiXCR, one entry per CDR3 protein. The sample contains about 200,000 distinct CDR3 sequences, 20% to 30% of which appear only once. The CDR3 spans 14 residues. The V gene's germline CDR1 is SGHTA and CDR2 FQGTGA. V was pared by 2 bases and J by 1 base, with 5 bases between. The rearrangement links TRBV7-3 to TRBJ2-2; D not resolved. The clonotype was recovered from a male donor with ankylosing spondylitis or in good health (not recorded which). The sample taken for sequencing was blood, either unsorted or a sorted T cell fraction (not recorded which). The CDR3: CASSLSGNTGELFF. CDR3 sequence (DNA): TGTGCCAGCAGCTTATCAGGGAACACCGGGGAGCTGTTTTTT. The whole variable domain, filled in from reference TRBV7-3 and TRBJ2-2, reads GAGVSQTPSNKVTEKGKYVELRCDPISGHTALYWYRQSLGQGPEFLIYFQGTGAADDSGLPNDRFFAVRPEGSVSTLKIQRTERGDSAVYLCASSLSGNTGELFFGEGSRLTVL.